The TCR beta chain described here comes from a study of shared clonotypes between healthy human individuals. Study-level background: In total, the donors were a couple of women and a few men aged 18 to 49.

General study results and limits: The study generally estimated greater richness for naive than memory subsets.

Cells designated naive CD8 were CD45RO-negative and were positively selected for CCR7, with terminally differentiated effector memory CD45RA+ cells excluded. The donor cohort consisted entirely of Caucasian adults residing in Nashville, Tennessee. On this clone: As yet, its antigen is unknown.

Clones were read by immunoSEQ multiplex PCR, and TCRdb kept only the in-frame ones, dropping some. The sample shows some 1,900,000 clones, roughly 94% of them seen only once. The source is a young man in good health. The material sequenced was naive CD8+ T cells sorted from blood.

The CDR3 DNA is TGTGCCAGCAGCGTAGATCCCGGGACAGCTACCTACGAGCAGTACTTC. It is translated as CASSVDPGTATYEQYF. The chain joins TRBV9 to TRBJ2-7, with TRBD1 matching over 7 bases. The V and J ends lost 0 bases and 2 bases, in that order; junction bases with no gene match: 8. Germline V gene data show CDR1 as SGDLS and CDR2 as YYNGEE. CDR3 length: 16 amino acids.